The 13 T cell receptor beta chains below come from one sample, sequenced in a study of blood T cell repertoires in COVID-19. The protocol was immunoSEQ multiplex PCR, while the TCRdb copy is restricted to in-frame clones and leaves out a portion. The table includes fewer than 200,000 clones, roughly four fifths detected once. The sequenced material came from peripheral blood. The receptor set was obtained from a woman in her 70s with COVID-19, enrolled during active disease.

V usage is TRBV7-2 and J usage is TRBJ2-7; 11 positions agree with TRBD2. V was pared by 2 bases and J by 0 bases, with 3 bases of the junction left unmatched. Germline V gene lookup returns CDR1 SGHTA and CDR2 FQGNSA. This CDR3 is 16 amino acids long. The CDR3 sequence: CASSLTGTSGSYEQYF. DNA of the CDR3: TGTGCCAGCAGCTTAACGGGGACTAGCGGCTCCTACGAGCAGTACTTC.

The CDR3 DNA sequence: TGTGCCAGCAGTTTAGAAGCGGGAGGTTACGAGCAGTACTTC. This gives the protein CASSLEAGGYEQYF. The V gene is TRBV28, the J gene TRBJ2-7, with TRBD2 matching 9 bases. V gave up 2 bases and J gave up 4 bases; unmatched junction bases: 3. Germline loops: CDR1 MDHEN, CDR2 SYDVKM. The CDR3 spans 14 residues. The full variable domain, with the rest looked up from reference TRBV28 and TRBJ2-7, is DVKVTQSSRYLVKRTGEKVFLECVQDMDHENMFWYRQDPGLGLRLIYFSYDVKMKEKGDIPEGYSVSREKKERFSLILESASTNQTSMYLCASSLEAGGYEQYFGPGTRLTVT.

Notes on this clone: One end of the junction fails to match germline, which may point to a read error. The genes are TRBV28 and TRBJ2-1; 10 bases line up with TRBD2. Germline CDR1 MDHEN, CDR2 SYDVKM. This CDR3 region has 16 residues. CDR3: CASSLSSGRGVYEQFF. The CDR3 DNA is TGTGCCAGCAGCTTATCAAGCGGGAGGGGGGTGTATGAGCAGTTCTTC. Complete variable domain (other parts from reference TRBV28 and TRBJ2-1): DVKVTQSSRYLVKRTGEKVFLECVQDMDHENMFWYRQDPGLGLRLIYFSYDVKMKEKGDIPEGYSVSREKKERFSLILESASTNQTSMYLCASSLSSGRGVYEQFFGPGTRLTVL.

This clone was counted once. CDR3 loop: CASRSGRASSYNEQFF. CDR3 coding DNA: TGTGCCAGCCGGAGCGGGAGGGCGAGCTCCTACAATGAGCAGTTCTTC. The rearrangement links TRBV28 to TRBJ2-1; 10 bases fit TRBD2. The CDR3 consists of 16 residues. J lost 0 bases, V lost 8 bases, and 7 bases had no gene match. In germline, CDR1 is MDHEN, CDR2 SYDVKM.

At least ten counts were recorded for this clone. The chain uses TRBV30 and TRBJ2-2; no reliable D call. Per germline, CDR1 GTSNPN and CDR2 SVGIG (reference sequence). This CDR3 has 13 residues. V lost 3 bases to trimming and J lost 4 bases, with 9 bases between them. The CDR3 loop is CAWSVVSTGELFF. CDR3 in DNA: TGTGCCTGGAGCGTGGTTAGCACCGGGGAGCTGTTTTTT.

This chain joins TRBV29-1 and TRBJ2-2; TRBD1 might be the D (5 bases). V was cut by 1 base and J by 6 bases, with 15 bases left in between. Germline assignment: CDR1 SQVTM and CDR2 ANQGSEA. The CDR3 totals 15 residues. The CDR3 spells CSVEVGAGSSGELFF. Here the CDR3 DNA reads TGCAGCGTTGAAGTAGGGGCAGGGTCATCCGGGGAGCTGTTTTTT.

V gene TRBV5-6 combines with J gene TRBJ2-3; D might be TRBD1 (5 bases). Trimming left V 4 bases short and J 1 base short, with 10 bases between. CDR1 and CDR2 (germline): SGHDT, YYEEEE. The CDR3 covers 14 residues. The CDR3 spells CASSPQQGTDTQYF. The CDR3 nucleotides read TGTGCCAGCAGCCCCCAACAGGGCACAGATACGCAGTATTTT.

The chain links TRBV7-3 to TRBJ2-2; the D gene is possibly TRBD2 (5 bases). This CDR3 region has 16 residues. V was clipped by 6 bases and J by 0 bases, with 14 bases between them. The germline CDR1 and CDR2 sequences are SGHTA and FQGTGA. In DNA, the CDR3 is TGTGCCAGCAGTCCCGATGACTACCCGAACACCGGGGAGCTGTTTTTT. Protein sequence: CASSPDDYPNTGELFF.

The chain uses TRBV13 and TRBJ2-5; TRBD2 matches 8 bases. Germline CDR1 and CDR2: PRHDT and FYEKMQ (reference sequence). The CDR3 length is 14 residues. After removal of 5 bases from V and 2 bases from J, the junction contained 4 bases not matched to a gene. The CDR3 bases are TGTGCCAGCAGCCCGACTAGCGCACAAGAGACCCAGTACTTC. Translating it yields CASSPTSAQETQYF.

The chain has TRBV7-8 and TRBJ2-7; 9 nucleotides line up with TRBD2. Germline trimming cut 1 base from V and 3 bases from J; bases unmatched to any gene: 7. CDR1 is SGHVS, CDR2 FQNEAQ, per germline. This CDR3 region has 16 residues. CDR3 sequence: CASSLDPTSGHYEQYF. The CDR3 DNA follows: TGTGCCAGCAGCTTAGATCCGACTAGCGGCCACTACGAGCAGTACTTC.

The CDR3 DNA sequence: TGTGCCAGCAGTGAGGCGGACAGGCCGGGTCAGCCCCAGCATTTT. Encoded protein: CASSEADRPGQPQHF. The chain uses TRBV28 and TRBJ1-5, with TRBD1 identical over 7 bases. The J segment lost 6 bases and the V segment lost 5 bases, leaving 10 bases of the junction unmatched. The CDR3 spans 15 residues. Germline loops: CDR1 MDHEN, CDR2 SYDVKM.

The V gene is TRBV27, the J gene TRBJ2-3; maybe TRBD2 (6 bases). This CDR3 region has 12 residues. The germline V gene has CDR1 MNHEY and CDR2 SMNVEV (reference sequence). The V end was cut by 6 bases, the J end by 4 bases, with 8 bases between. CDR3 residues: CASRTGADTQYF. The CDR3 DNA is TGTGCCAGCAGGACGGGGGCAGATACGCAGTATTTT.

This chain uses TRBV7-9 with TRBJ1-5, with 7 nucleotides matching TRBD1. The germline V gene encodes CDR1 SEHNR and CDR2 FQNEAQ (reference sequence). The trim removed 0 bases at V and 1 base at J, leaving 3 bases unmatched. The CDR3 runs to 16 residues. CDR3 in amino acids: CASSLAKGASNQPQHF. CDR3 in DNA: TGTGCCAGCAGCTTAGCGAAGGGGGCGAGCAATCAGCCCCAGCATTTT.